The 7 T cell receptor beta chains given below trace back to one sample, sequenced in a study of blood T cell repertoires in COVID-19. Assay: immunoSEQ multiplex PCR; the TCRdb copy retains only in-frame clones and omits some. This table holds 270,000 or so clones, approximately 81% found once. The sequencing input was peripheral blood. The source is a woman aged 18 to 35 with acute or convalescent COVID-19.

The rearrangement links TRBV5-1 to TRBJ2-7, with D perhaps TRBD2 (6 bases). The ends were cut back, 3 bases at V and 7 bases at J, with 23 bases in the middle. Germline V gene data show CDR1 as SGHRS and CDR2 as YFSETQ. The length of the CDR3 is 16 residues. The CDR3 sequence is CASSSTRGGIDGEQYF. The CDR3 DNA sequence: TGCGCCAGCAGCTCGACTAGGGGTGGAATTGATGGAGAGCAGTACTTC.

This chain links TRBV28 with TRBJ2-2, with a tentative D call TRBD2 (5 bases). V lost 6 bases to trimming and J lost 2 bases, with 16 bases between them. Germline V gene lookup returns CDR1 MDHEN and CDR2 SYDVKM. This CDR3 contains 16 residues. Here the CDR3 DNA reads TGTGCCAGCAGCCCCAGCGGAGATAAAAACACCGGGGAGCTGTTTTTT. Translating gives CASSPSGDKNTGELFF.

The V gene is TRBV29-1, the J gene TRBJ1-1, with 8 positions matching TRBD1. Germline V CDR1 and CDR2: SQVTM, ANQGSEA. There are 12 residues in the CDR3. V trimming: 7 bases; J trimming: 4 bases; junction bases outside the gene matches: 5. The CDR3 sequence is CSGIRGRTEAFF. CDR3 nucleotides: TGCAGCGGGATCAGGGGGCGCACTGAAGCTTTCTTT.

The V gene is TRBV27, the J gene TRBJ1-2, with D possibly TRBD1 on 6 matching bases. The V gene lost 5 bases and the J gene lost 2 bases, with 15 bases spanning the gap. The CDR3 runs 15 residues. Germline V gene data show CDR1 as MNHEY and CDR2 as SMNVEV (reference sequence). The CDR3 nucleotides are TGTGCCAGCAGTACCAACCACAGGGACAACTATGGCTACACCTTC. This sequence encodes CASSTNHRDNYGYTF.

As DNA, the CDR3 is TGTGCCAGCAGCTTAGGGGGACAGGGGGACTACGAGCAGTACTTC. It specifies CASSLGGQGDYEQYF. The chain carries TRBV7-6 and TRBJ2-7, with 11 bases lining up with TRBD1. This CDR3 has 15 amino acids. V lost 1 base, J lost 3 bases, and 2 bases stayed unmatched. Germline V gene lookup returns CDR1 SGHVS and CDR2 FNYEAQ.

This clone occurred once. The V gene is TRBV11-3, the J gene TRBJ2-1, with D tentatively TRBD1 (6 bases). This CDR3 is built from 14 residues. The germline V and J ends were trimmed by 5 bases and 4 bases, with 12 bases remaining between them. Per germline, CDR1 SGHNT and CDR2 YENEEA. CDR3 sequence reads: CASSVQGSYNEQFF. CDR3 DNA: TGTGCCAGCAGCGTACAGGGAAGTTACAATGAGCAGTTCTTC.

The chain has TRBV5-4 and TRBJ2-7; 8 bases agree with TRBD2. The germline V gene has CDR1 SGHNT and CDR2 YYREEE (reference sequence). This CDR3 comprises 14 residues. V was pared by 4 bases and J by 2 bases, with 5 bases of the junction left unmatched. The CDR3 nucleotides read TGTGCCAGCAGCGAGAGCGGGAGCGCCTACGAGCAGTACTTC. It specifies CASSESGSAYEQYF.